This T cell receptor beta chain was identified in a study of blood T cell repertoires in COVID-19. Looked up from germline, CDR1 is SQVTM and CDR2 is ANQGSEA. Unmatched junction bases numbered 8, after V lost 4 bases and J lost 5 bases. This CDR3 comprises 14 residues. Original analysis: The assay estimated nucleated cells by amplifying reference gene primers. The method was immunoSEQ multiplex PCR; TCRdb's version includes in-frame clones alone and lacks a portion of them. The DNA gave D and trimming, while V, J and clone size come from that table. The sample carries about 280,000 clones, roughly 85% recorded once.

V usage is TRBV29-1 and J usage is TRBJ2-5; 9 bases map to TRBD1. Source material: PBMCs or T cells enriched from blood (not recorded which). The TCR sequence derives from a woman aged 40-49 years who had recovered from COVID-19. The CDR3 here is CSVVGQGSGETQYF. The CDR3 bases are TGCAGCGTTGTAGGACAGGGGTCCGGGGAGACCCAGTACTTC.